This T cell receptor beta chain was profiled in a study of immune heterogeneity within non-small cell lung tumors. As for the study in general: The composition of the tumors was several squamous cell carcinomas, 10 non-squamous carcinomas and 1 not otherwise specified.

Each sample used around 600 ng of genomic DNA from bulk tumor tissue. Surgeons took several biopsies per primary tumor, spaced far apart, during surgery. With untreated, newly diagnosed non-small cell lung cancer, the patients went on to undergo curative surgery. The CDR3 length is 12 residues. The germline gives CDR1 SGHDT, CDR2 YYEEEE. V was cut by 2 bases and J by 4 bases, with 7 bases left in between. Study results and caveats: The study found high-frequency T-cell receptor beta clonotypes largely distinct between individual patients. Local tumor mutational burden correlated moderately but significantly with local T-cell clonality (R about 0.33). Site-unique high-frequency clones occurred alongside identical dominant CDR3 beta clonotypes that recurred across tumor sites within a patient.

Using 32 V and 13 J primers, multiplex PCR amplified TCR beta CDR3. TCRdb itself ran the multiplex PCR reads through MiXCR, one entry per CDR3 protein. The table shows over 3,500 distinct CDR3 sequences, with roughly 21% occurring only once. By sample share, this clonotype is medium-sized. Its antigen is unidentified. The sequenced sample consisted of lung tumor tissue. This sequence joins TRBV5-6 and TRBJ2-7, with D possibly TRBD2 on 6 matching bases. This receptor was taken from a man aged 70 or older with non-small cell lung cancer. The CDR3 is CASSFGLYEQYF. In DNA, the CDR3 is TGTGCCAGCAGCTTTGGACTATACGAGCAGTACTTC. Full variable domain (missing parts from reference TRBV5-6 and TRBJ2-7): DAGVTQSPTHLIKTRGQQVTLRCSPKSGHDTVSWYQQALGQGPQFIFQYYEEEERQRGNFPDRFSGHQFPNYSSELNVNALLLGDSALYLCASSFGLYEQYFGPGTRLTVT.